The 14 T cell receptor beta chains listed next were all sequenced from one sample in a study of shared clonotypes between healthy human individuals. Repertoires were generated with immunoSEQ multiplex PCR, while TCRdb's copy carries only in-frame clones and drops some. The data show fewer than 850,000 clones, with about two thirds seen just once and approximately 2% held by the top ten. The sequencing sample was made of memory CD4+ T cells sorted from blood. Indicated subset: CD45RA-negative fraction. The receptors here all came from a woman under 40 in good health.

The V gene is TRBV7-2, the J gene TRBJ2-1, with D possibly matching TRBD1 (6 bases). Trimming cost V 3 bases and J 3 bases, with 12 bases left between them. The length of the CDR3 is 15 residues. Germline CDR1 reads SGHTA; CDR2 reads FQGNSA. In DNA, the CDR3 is TGTGCCAGCAGCTTTAACCCAGGGGTCTACAATGAGCAGTTCTTC. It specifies CASSFNPGVYNEQFF.

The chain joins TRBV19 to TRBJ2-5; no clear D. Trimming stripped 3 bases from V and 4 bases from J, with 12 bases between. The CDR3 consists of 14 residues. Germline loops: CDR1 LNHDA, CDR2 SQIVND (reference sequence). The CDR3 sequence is CASSIMGKRETQYF. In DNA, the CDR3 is TGTGCCAGTAGTATTATGGGGAAAAGAGAGACCCAGTACTTC.

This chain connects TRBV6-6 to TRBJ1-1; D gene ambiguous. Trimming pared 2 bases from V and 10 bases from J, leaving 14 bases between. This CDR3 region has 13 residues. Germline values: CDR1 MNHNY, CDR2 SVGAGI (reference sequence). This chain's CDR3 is CASSYEEALGAFF. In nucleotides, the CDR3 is TGTGCCAGCAGTTACGAGGAGGCGCTTGGAGCTTTCTTT.

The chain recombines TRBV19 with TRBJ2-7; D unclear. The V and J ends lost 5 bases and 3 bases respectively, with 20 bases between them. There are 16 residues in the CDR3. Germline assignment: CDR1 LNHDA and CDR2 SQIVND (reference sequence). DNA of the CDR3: TGTGCCAGTAGTTATAAATCACCGGGTAGCAGCTACGAGCAGTACTTC. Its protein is CASSYKSPGSSYEQYF. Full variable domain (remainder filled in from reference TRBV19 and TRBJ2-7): DGGITQSPKYLFRKEGQNVTLSCEQNLNHDAMYWYRQDPGQGLRLIYYSQIVNDFQKGDIAEGYSVSREKKESFPLTVTSAQKNPTAFYLCASSYKSPGSSYEQYFGPGTRLTVT.

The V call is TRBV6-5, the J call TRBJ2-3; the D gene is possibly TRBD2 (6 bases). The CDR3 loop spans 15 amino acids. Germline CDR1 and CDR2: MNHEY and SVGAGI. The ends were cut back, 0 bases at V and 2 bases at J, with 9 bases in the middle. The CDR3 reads CASSYSGGDTDTQYF. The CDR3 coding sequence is TGTGCCAGCAGTTACTCCGGGGGAGACACAGATACGCAGTATTTT.

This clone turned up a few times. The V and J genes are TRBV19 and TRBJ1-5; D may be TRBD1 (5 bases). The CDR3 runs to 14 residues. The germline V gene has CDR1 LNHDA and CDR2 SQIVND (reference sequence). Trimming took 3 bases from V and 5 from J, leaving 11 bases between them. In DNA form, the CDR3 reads TGTGCCAGTAGTATGACAGAGGACTATCAGCCCCAGCATTTT. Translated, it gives CASSMTEDYQPQHF.

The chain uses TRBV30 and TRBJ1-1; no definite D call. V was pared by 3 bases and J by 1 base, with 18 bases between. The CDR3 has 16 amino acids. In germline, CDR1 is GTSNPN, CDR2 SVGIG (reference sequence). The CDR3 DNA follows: TGTGCCTGGAGCCAGATGTTTATACGGGCGAACACTGAAGCTTTCTTT. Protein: CAWSQMFIRANTEAFF.

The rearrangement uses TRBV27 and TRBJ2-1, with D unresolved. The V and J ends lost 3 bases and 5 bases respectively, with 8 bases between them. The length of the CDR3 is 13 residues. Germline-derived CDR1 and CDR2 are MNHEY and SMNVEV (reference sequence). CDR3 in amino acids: CASSFHHNNEQFF. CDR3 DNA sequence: TGTGCCAGCAGTTTCCATCATAACAATGAGCAGTTCTTC.

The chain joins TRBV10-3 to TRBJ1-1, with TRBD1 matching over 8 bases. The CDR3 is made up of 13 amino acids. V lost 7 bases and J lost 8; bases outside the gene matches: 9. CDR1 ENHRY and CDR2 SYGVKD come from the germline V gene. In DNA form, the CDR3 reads TGTGCCATCACCTCGAACCGGGACAGGGAAGCTTTCTTT. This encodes CAITSNRDREAFF.

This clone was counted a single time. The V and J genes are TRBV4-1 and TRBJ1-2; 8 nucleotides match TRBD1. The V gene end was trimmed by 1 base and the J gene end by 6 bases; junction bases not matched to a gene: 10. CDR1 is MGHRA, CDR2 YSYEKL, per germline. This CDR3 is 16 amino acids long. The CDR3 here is CASSQVGQGASNGYTF. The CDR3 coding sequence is TGCGCCAGCAGCCAAGTCGGCCAGGGGGCTTCAAATGGCTACACCTTC.

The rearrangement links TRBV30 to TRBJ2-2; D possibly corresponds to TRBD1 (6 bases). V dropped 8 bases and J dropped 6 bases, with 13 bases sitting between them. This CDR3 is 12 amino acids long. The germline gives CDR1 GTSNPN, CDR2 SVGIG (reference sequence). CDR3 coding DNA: TGTGCCAGAGGGGGATGGGCCGGGGAGCTGTTTTTT. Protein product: CARGGWAGELFF.

DNA for the CDR3: TGTGCCAGCATGGGGTCGATTGAGCAGTTCTTC. Protein sequence: CASMGSIEQFF. The rearrangement joins TRBV2 to TRBJ2-1; D remains ambiguous. The germline V and J ends were trimmed by 7 bases and 9 bases, with 10 bases remaining between them. This CDR3 spans 11 amino acids. Germline V gene lookup returns CDR1 SNHLY and CDR2 FYNNEI.

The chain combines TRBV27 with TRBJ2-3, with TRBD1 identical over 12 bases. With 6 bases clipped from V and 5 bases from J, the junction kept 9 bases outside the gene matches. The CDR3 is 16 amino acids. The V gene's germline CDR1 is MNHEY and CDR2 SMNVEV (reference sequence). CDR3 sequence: CASRPGTGGSVDTQYF. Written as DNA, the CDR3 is TGTGCCAGCAGGCCCGGGACAGGGGGCTCGGTAGATACGCAGTATTTT.

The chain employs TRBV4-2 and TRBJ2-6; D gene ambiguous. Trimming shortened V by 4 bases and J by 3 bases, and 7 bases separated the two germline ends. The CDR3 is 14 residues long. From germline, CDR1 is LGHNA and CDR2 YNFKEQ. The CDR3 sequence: CASSPLVGANVLTF. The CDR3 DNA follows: TGTGCCAGCAGCCCCCTTGTTGGGGCCAACGTCCTGACTTTC.